Each of the 17 T cell receptor beta chains below was sequenced from the same sample in a study of tumor-infiltrating lymphocytes in localized non-small cell lung cancer. Assay: immunoSEQ multiplex PCR; the TCRdb copy retains only in-frame clones and omits some. The repertoire includes approximately 9,500 clones, around 74% of them detected once, and about 18% sits in the top ten. Sample: uninvolved lung tissue not adjacent to the tumor. All receptors derive from a human donor with non-small cell lung cancer.

This clone came up once. This rearrangement joins TRBV7-2 to TRBJ1-1, with D maybe TRBD1 (5 bases). This CDR3 is built from 11 residues. V was pared by 2 bases and J by 10 bases, with 8 bases between. Germline CDR1 reads SGHTA; CDR2 reads FQGNSA. CDR3 DNA: TGTGCCAGCAGCTTAAGACAGTCAGCTTTCTTT. Amino acid sequence: CASSLRQSAFF.

Relative to its sample, this clone is medium-sized (0.01 to 0.1%). The chain employs TRBV5-6 and TRBJ1-2; perhaps TRBD1 as D (5 bases). CDR1 SGHDT and CDR2 YYEEEE come from the germline V gene. Trimming cost V 0 bases and J 8 bases, with 11 bases left between them. The CDR3 extends over 13 amino acids. The CDR3, as DNA: TGTGCCAGCAGCTTGGGGCGGACAAGCGGCTACACCTTC. It is translated as CASSLGRTSGYTF. Full variable domain (rest looked up from reference TRBV5-6 and TRBJ1-2): DAGVTQSPTHLIKTRGQQVTLRCSPKSGHDTVSWYQQALGQGPQFIFQYYEEEERQRGNFPDRFSGHQFPNYSSELNVNALLLGDSALYLCASSLGRTSGYTFGSGTRLTVV.

The gene calls are TRBV9 and TRBJ2-1, with 7 positions matching TRBD1. From germline, CDR1 is SGDLS and CDR2 YYNGEE. This CDR3 comprises 17 residues. J gave up 0 bases and V 4 bases, and 10 bases lay outside the gene matches. In DNA, the CDR3 is TGTGCCAGCAGCCCCCGACAGGGAACACTCTCCTACAATGAGCAGTTCTTC. Translation gives CASSPRQGTLSYNEQFF.

V and J are TRBV5-1 and TRBJ2-7; 9 bases align to TRBD1. The CDR3 is 17 residues long. The V gene end was trimmed by 0 bases and the J gene end by 4 bases; junction bases not matched to a gene: 11. CDR1 is SGHRS, CDR2 YFSETQ, per germline. In DNA form, the CDR3 reads TGCGCCAGCAGCTTGGCGTCAGCCGGGACAGGGCCATACGAGCAGTACTTC. Its protein is CASSLASAGTGPYEQYF.

The V call is TRBV7-6, the J call TRBJ1-6, with D tentatively TRBD1 (5 bases). CDR3 length: 17 residues. Germline V gene lookup returns CDR1 SGHVS and CDR2 FNYEAQ. V was clipped by 0 bases and J by 7 bases, with 16 bases between them. This CDR3 is CASSLAGTVTTNSPLHF. Written as DNA, the CDR3 is TGTGCCAGCAGCTTAGCGGGGACGGTGACAACCAATTCACCCCTCCACTTT. The full variable domain, with the rest looked up from reference TRBV7-6 and TRBJ1-6, is GAGVSQSPRYKVTKRGQDVALRCDPISGHVSLYWYRQALGQGPEFLTYFNYEAQQDKSGLPNDRFSAERPEGSISTLTIQRTEQRDSAMYRCASSLAGTVTTNSPLHFGNGTRLTVT.

The V and J genes are TRBV11-2 and TRBJ2-7; D tentatively fits TRBD1 or TRBD2 (6 bases each). The CDR3 has 15 residues. The V gene's germline CDR1 is SGHAT and CDR2 FQNNGV. V was clipped by 3 bases and J by 6 bases, with 18 bases between them. Here the CDR3 DNA reads TGTGCCAGCAGCTTCTCCCTCTCGGGGGCAGGCGAGCAGTACTTC. Protein: CASSFSLSGAGEQYF.

The chain employs TRBV7-2 and TRBJ1-2, with D tentatively TRBD1 (5 bases). The CDR3 spans 12 residues. Germline lookup yields CDR1 SGHTA and CDR2 FQGNSA. V shed 2 bases and J shed 10 bases, with 11 bases lying between them. CDR3 amino acids: CASSLIGAYYTF. The CDR3 nucleotides are TGTGCCAGCAGCTTAATTGGGGCCTACTACACCTTC.

This sequence joins TRBV7-2 and TRBJ2-3; tentatively, D is TRBD1 or TRBD2 (5 bases each). The CDR3 has 16 amino acids. Germline CDR1 and CDR2: SGHTA and FQGNSA. The V and J ends lost 5 bases and 3 bases respectively, with 18 bases between them. The CDR3 region has the DNA TGTGCCAGCAGCGCCGACGGGGCTCCGGGGACAGATACGCAGTATTTT. Translating gives CASSADGAPGTDTQYF.

Only a few counts were recorded for this clone. The rearrangement links TRBV7-2 to TRBJ2-1; no reliable D call. From germline, CDR1 is SGHTA and CDR2 FQGNSA. V was shortened by 5 bases and J by 4 bases, with 9 bases between the two germline ends. The CDR3 is 13 residues long. CDR3 nucleotides: TGTGCCAGCAGCCAAGGGCTTTACAATGAGCAGTTCTTC. Its translation is CASSQGLYNEQFF.

There are a few counts of this clone. V gene TRBV27 combines with J gene TRBJ1-1, with D unresolved. CDR1 is MNHEY and CDR2 is SMNVEV in the germline V gene (reference sequence). With 6 bases removed from V and 0 bases from J, the gap between germline ends came to 11 bases. The length of the CDR3 is 14 residues. CDR3 loop: CASSRVRMNTEAFF. DNA for the CDR3: TGTGCCAGCAGCCGGGTCCGGATGAACACTGAAGCTTTCTTT.

The chain uses TRBV7-8 and TRBJ1-1; D remains unclear. Germline-derived CDR1 and CDR2 are SGHVS and FQNEAQ. V lost 1 base to trimming and J lost 2 bases, with 5 bases between them. The CDR3 is 13 amino acids. The CDR3 DNA reads TGTGCCAGCAGCTTAGGACGCAACACTGAAGCTTTCTTT. Translated, it gives CASSLGRNTEAFF.

The chain is built from TRBV2 and TRBJ2-7, with D possibly being TRBD1 (5 bases). The V end lost 4 bases, the J end lost 3 bases, and 13 bases lay between the germline ends. The CDR3 sequence is 14 residues long. Germline V lookup: CDR1 SNHLY, CDR2 FYNNEI. CDR3 region: CASSGGSYGYEQYF. The DNA of the CDR3 is TGTGCCAGCAGTGGGGGCTCGTACGGCTACGAGCAGTACTTC.

The chain employs TRBV4-1 and TRBJ1-2, with no clear D. The V end was cut by 2 bases, the J end by 8 bases, with 15 bases between. Germline-derived CDR1 and CDR2 are MGHRA and YSYEKL. This CDR3 has 14 amino acids. CDR3 residues: CASSQIGEAEGYTF. CDR3 nucleotides: TGCGCCAGCAGCCAAATTGGAGAGGCGGAGGGCTACACCTTC.

This chain uses TRBV2 with TRBJ1-5, with TRBD1 matching over 7 bases. The CDR3 covers 14 residues. Germline CDR1 is SNHLY and CDR2 is FYNNEI. After removal of 6 bases from V and 5 bases from J, the junction contained 7 bases not matched to a gene. Written as DNA, the CDR3 is TGTGCCAGCAGCGAACGGACAGGATATCAGCCCCAGCATTTT. The encoded protein is CASSERTGYQPQHF.

By share, this clone counts as medium-sized. The gene calls are TRBV7-9 and TRBJ2-3; no clear D. V lost 5 bases and J lost 0, with 6 bases in between. CDR1 is SEHNR, CDR2 FQNEAQ, per germline (reference sequence). This CDR3 has 13 residues. This CDR3 reads CASSRSSTDTQYF. As DNA, the CDR3 is TGTGCCAGCAGCCGTTCTAGCACAGATACGCAGTATTTT.

The genes are TRBV30 and TRBJ1-5, with a weak D call TRBD1 (5 bases). In germline, CDR1 is GTSNPN, CDR2 SVGIG (reference sequence). The CDR3 covers 15 residues. Trimming took off 7 bases at V and 1 base at J, with 17 bases between the two ends. CDR3 DNA sequence: TGTGCCTCACGATCGAAGGGGAGAAGCAATCAGCCCCAGCATTTT. It codes for CASRSKGRSNQPQHF.

The chain is built from TRBV7-8 and TRBJ2-1, with unresolved D. This CDR3 contains 14 residues. V was trimmed by 1 base and J by 4 bases, leaving 8 bases between them. Per germline, CDR1 SGHVS and CDR2 FQNEAQ. CDR3 residues: CASSLVRVYNEQFF. The CDR3 nucleotides are TGTGCCAGCAGCTTAGTTAGGGTATACAATGAGCAGTTCTTC.